This T cell receptor beta chain was profiled in a study of T cell responses to AZD1222 COVID-19 vaccine. Study outcomes and limitations: Two AZD1222 administrations were followed by greater Spike-specific TCR breadth and depth. Clonal diversity was possibly underestimated, and white British individuals and females predominated among donors.

Method: immunoSEQ multiplex PCR; TCRdb's copy keeps in-frame clones and lacks some. The data show approximately 140,000 clones, 85% to 95% seen once. Remarks on this clone: Its antigen is not identified.

Trimming took off 0 bases at V and 11 bases at J, with 19 bases between the two ends. The CDR3 is 15 residues long. Germline CDR1 and CDR2: SNHLY and FYNNEI. The source of this sequence is an adult in good health. The chain employs TRBV2 and TRBJ1-1, with D possibly matching TRBD1 (6 bases). Here the sequenced sample was peripheral blood, taken on day 0 of AZD1222 vaccination. The CDR3 region has the DNA TGTGCCAGCAGTGAAGCTACCCGGACAGCCGGGGAGGCTTTCTTT. It translates to CASSEATRTAGEAFF.